This passage covers 10 T cell receptor beta chains from one sample sequenced in a study of T cell responses to AZD1222 COVID-19 vaccine. The protocol was immunoSEQ multiplex PCR, while the TCRdb copy is restricted to in-frame clones and leaves out a portion. The table lists approximately 70,000 clones, approximately 90% of them singletons. The specimen was peripheral blood, collected 28 days after the second dose of the MenACWY control vaccine. These receptors came from an adult who received the MenACWY meningococcal vaccine as a control.

V is TRBV7-6 and J is TRBJ1-5; TRBD1 matches 7 bases. Trimming removed 5 bases from V and 5 bases from J; junction bases left unmatched: 3. The V gene's germline CDR1 is SGHVS and CDR2 FNYEAQ. The CDR3 length is 13 residues. CDR3 DNA sequence: TGTGCCAGCAGCAGAGGGACAGATCAGCCCCAGCATTTT. Protein sequence: CASSRGTDQPQHF.

The chain is built from TRBV7-2 and TRBJ2-3; TRBD2 might be the D (5 bases). CDR3 length equals 15 residues. Germline-derived CDR1 and CDR2 are SGHTA and FQGNSA. V was clipped by 5 bases and J by 1 base, with 13 bases between them. CDR3 bases: TGTGCCAGCAGCGCACTAGATGTGGGCACAGATACGCAGTATTTT. Residues: CASSALDVGTDTQYF.

Comments on this clone: The junction and the germline gene differ at one end; a read error may be behind it. The gene calls are TRBV5-1 and TRBJ2-5, with TRBD2 matching 12 bases. The CDR3 has 17 amino acids. Germline CDR1 reads SGHRS; CDR2 reads YFSETQ. The CDR3 bases are TGCGCCGGCAGCTCCTCCGCTCTAGCGGGGGGGAAAGAGACCCAGTACTTC. It encodes CAGSSSALAGGKETQYF.

This clone was observed once. The V call is TRBV7-7, the J call TRBJ2-5; no clear D. Germline V gene lookup returns CDR1 SSHAT and CDR2 FNYEAQ (reference sequence). Trimming removed 2 bases from V and 5 bases from J, with 12 bases in between. This CDR3 contains 14 residues. The CDR3 here is CASSLTYPWETQYF. DNA of the CDR3: TGTGCCAGCAGCTTAACGTACCCGTGGGAGACCCAGTACTTC.

The V call is TRBV10-3, the J call TRBJ1-1; 7 nucleotides line up with TRBD1. J lost 1 base, V lost 10 bases, and 6 bases had no gene match. CDR3 length: 13 residues. Germline V lookup: CDR1 ENHRY, CDR2 SYGVKD. The CDR3 is CATLTGPNTEAFF. The CDR3 DNA reads TGTGCCACTCTGACAGGGCCGAACACTGAAGCTTTCTTT.

This clone was seen a few times. This chain uses TRBV11-2 with TRBJ1-5; tentative D call: TRBD1 (6 bases). The germline V gene has CDR1 SGHAT and CDR2 FQNNGV. The V and J ends lost 4 bases and 7 bases respectively, with 14 bases between them. CDR3 length equals 14 residues. The CDR3 is CASSSGHKAQPQHF. For the CDR3, the DNA is TGTGCCAGCAGCTCGGGACACAAAGCGCAGCCCCAGCATTTT.

This clone was picked up one time. The rearrangement links TRBV10-3 to TRBJ1-1; 9 bases map to TRBD1. The CDR3 totals 15 residues. Germline CDR1 and CDR2: ENHRY and SYGVKD. After removal of 5 bases from V and 3 bases from J, the junction contained 7 bases not matched to a gene. This CDR3 is CAISSGTGPYTEAFF. The CDR3 DNA reads TGTGCCATCAGTTCCGGGACAGGGCCCTACACTGAAGCTTTCTTT.

This chain connects TRBV29-1 to TRBJ1-1; D is uncertain. This CDR3 is built from 12 residues. Germline values: CDR1 SQVTM, CDR2 ANQGSEA. Trimming pared 4 bases from V and 4 bases from J, leaving 10 bases between. CDR3 coding DNA: TGCAGCGTTGCTCCCGGCGGCACTGAAGCTTTCTTT. It translates to CSVAPGGTEAFF.

The chain is built from TRBV4-1 and TRBJ1-2; TRBD1 aligns across 7 bases. V gave up 0 bases and J gave up 4 bases; unmatched junction bases: 5. The V gene's germline CDR1 is MGHRA and CDR2 YSYEKL. The CDR3 extends over 15 amino acids. This chain's CDR3 is CASSQDTNRGYGYTF. The CDR3 DNA reads as TGCGCCAGCAGCCAAGATACCAACAGGGGCTATGGCTACACCTTC.

The chain has TRBV7-2 and TRBJ2-5; D possibly corresponds to TRBD2 (5 bases). Deletions cut 2 bases from V and 0 bases from J, with 16 bases between. This CDR3 has 17 amino acids. The germline gives CDR1 SGHTA, CDR2 FQGNSA. The CDR3 sequence is CASSLIRITGDQETQYF. DNA for the CDR3: TGTGCCAGCAGCTTAATAAGGATTACCGGGGACCAAGAGACCCAGTACTTC.